The source of this T cell receptor beta chain is a study of blood T cell repertoires in COVID-19. The assay was immunoSEQ multiplex PCR, and TCRdb's table has in-frame clones only and misses some. The sample lists 140,000 or so clones; around 87% were seen once. Cohort placement rested on clinical history that participants reported themselves. Germline V CDR1 and CDR2: MNHEY, SVGAGI. The CDR3 has 15 residues. After removal of 6 bases from V and 0 bases from J, the junction contained 8 bases not matched to a gene. This TCR derives from a man aged 55 to 70 who had recovered from COVID-19. Source material: PBMCs or T cells enriched from blood (not recorded which). The chain has TRBV6-5 and TRBJ2-7; 7 bases line up with TRBD1. The CDR3 DNA reads TGTGCCAGCAGCCCCGGACAGGAGTTCTCCTACGAGCAGTACTTC. This gives the protein CASSPGQEFSYEQYF.